This T cell receptor (beta chain) appears in the sequencing data of a study of blood T cell repertoires in COVID-19. Across the study: The United States, Italy and Spain provided the acute and convalescent COVID-19 samples. Nucleic acid was either cDNA or gDNA, and it came from T cells, B-cell-depleted T cells, or PBMCs.

In the source study's methods: The authors estimated nucleated cell counts from reference gene primer amplification. This table comes from immunoSEQ multiplex PCR, and its TCRdb copy is limited to in-frame clones, with some not included. That table gives V, J and clone size, and the DNA gave D and trimming. Counted here are roughly 110,000 clones, 80% to 90% occurring once; the ten biggest clones make up approximately 19%. The sample holds a few counts of this clone. The sample consisted of peripheral blood. The clonotype comes from a human donor with acute or convalescent COVID-19. The donor label of this sample is uncertain.

The CDR3 protein is CASSLTPGAGYGYTF. In nucleotides, the CDR3 is TGTGCCAGCAGCTTAACCCCAGGGGCTGGTTATGGCTACACCTTC. The chain employs TRBV7-3 and TRBJ1-2; the D gene is possibly TRBD1 (6 bases). In germline, CDR1 is SGHTA, CDR2 FQGTGA. Trimming pared 0 bases from V and 5 bases from J, leaving 13 bases between. The CDR3 has 15 residues.